Listed here are 18 T cell receptor beta chains from one sample, sequenced in a study of blood T cell repertoires in COVID-19. Profiled with immunoSEQ multiplex PCR; TCRdb holds only in-frame clones, not every one. The sample lists some 60,000 clones, roughly 83% occurring once. Sequencing used peripheral blood. These receptors came from a man in his fifties or sixties with COVID-19, enrolled during active disease.

The CDR3 region has the DNA TGTGCCAGCAGTCCTTTAGCGGGAGGGCTAGTTCAAGAGACCCAGTACTTC. This codes for CASSPLAGGLVQETQYF. This sequence joins TRBV6-6 and TRBJ2-5, with 11 bases matching TRBD2. The length of the CDR3 is 17 residues. Germline V gives CDR1 MNHNY, CDR2 SVGAGI (reference sequence). The ends lost 5 bases at V and 2 bases at J; junction bases unmatched: 10.

The chain uses TRBV6-5 and TRBJ2-2, with TRBD1 matching over 7 bases. CDR3 size: 14 residues. Per germline, CDR1 MNHEY and CDR2 SVGAGI. The trim removed 7 bases at V and 5 bases at J, leaving 7 bases unmatched. Written as DNA, the CDR3 is TGTGCCAGCAACCAACAGGGGTATACCGGGGAGCTGTTTTTT. Its protein product is CASNQQGYTGELFF.

The V gene is TRBV6-2 or TRBV6-3, the J gene TRBJ2-2, with 9 nucleotides matching TRBD2. Trimming at V came to 3 bases and at J to 7 bases, leaving 6 bases not matched to a gene. The CDR3 length is 15 residues. The germline CDR1 and CDR2 sequences are MNHEY and SVGEGT. The CDR3 spells CASSYQREVRGELFF. As DNA, the CDR3 is TGTGCCAGCAGTTATCAGCGGGAGGTTCGCGGGGAGCTGTTTTTT.

This clone was counted once. The V call is TRBV7-2, the J call TRBJ2-7; the match to TRBD2 covers 7 bases. There are 15 residues in the CDR3. The V gene end was trimmed by 3 bases and the J gene end by 2 bases; junction bases not matched to a gene: 7. Germline V CDR1 and CDR2: SGHTA, FQGNSA. The CDR3 DNA is TGTGCCAGCAGCTTGGGAGGGGTCGGAACCTACGAGCAGTACTTC. This gives the protein CASSLGGVGTYEQYF.

V is TRBV7-2 and J is TRBJ2-3, with 11 bases lining up with TRBD2. This CDR3 is 17 amino acids long. V shed 5 bases and J 2 bases; nucleotides not matched to a gene: 9. CDR1 and CDR2 from the germline V gene are SGHTA and FQGNSA. CDR3 bases: TGTGCCAGCAGCGATCCACTAGCGGGAGCCCCCACAGATACGCAGTATTTT. Translating gives CASSDPLAGAPTDTQYF. The full variable domain, its missing parts supplied by reference TRBV7-2 and TRBJ2-3, is GAGVSQSPSNKVTEKGKDVELRCDPISGHTALYWYRQSLGQGLEFLIYFQGNSAPDKSGLPSDRFSAERTGGSVSTLTIQRTQQEDSAVYLCASSDPLAGAPTDTQYFGPGTRLTVL.

This chain links TRBV20-1 with TRBJ2-7; D is undetermined. This CDR3 region has 11 residues. Looked up from germline, CDR1 is DFQATT and CDR2 is SNEGSKA (reference sequence). The germline V and J ends were trimmed by 1 base and 4 bases, with 5 bases remaining between them. This chain's CDR3 is CSARVLYEQYF. The CDR3 DNA sequence: TGCAGTGCTAGAGTATTGTACGAGCAGTACTTC.

For this clone: A junction boundary mismatches the germline segment, possibly from a read error. J is TRBJ1-3 and V is TRBV30; the D gene is possibly TRBD1 (5 bases). The V gene's germline CDR1 is GTSNPN and CDR2 SVGIG (reference sequence). The CDR3 is 14 residues long. CDR3 coding DNA: TGTGCCTGGAGTCACTTGGGGGGGGGAAGCACCATATATTTT. It specifies CAWSHLGGGSTIYF.

The chain joins TRBV2 to TRBJ2-7; TRBD1 aligns across 8 bases. With V trimmed by 7 bases and J by 2 bases, 13 bases remained unmatched. The CDR3 extends over 16 amino acids. Per the germline V gene, CDR1 is SNHLY and CDR2 is FYNNEI. The DNA of the CDR3 is TGTGCCAGCACAATAGCTCCGGGACAGGTTGCCTACGAGCAGTACTTC. It encodes CASTIAPGQVAYEQYF.

The V gene is TRBV4-2, the J gene TRBJ2-3; TRBD2 matches 8 bases. The germline CDR1 and CDR2 sequences are LGHNA and YNFKEQ. This CDR3 spans 15 amino acids. The V segment lost 1 base and the J segment 6 bases; nucleotides outside the gene matches: 6. The chain's CDR3 is CASSQAAGVSDTQYF. Written as DNA, the CDR3 is TGTGCCAGCAGCCAAGCAGCGGGAGTATCGGATACGCAGTATTTT.

The chain has TRBV7-2 and TRBJ2-3; 8 nucleotides match TRBD2. J gave up 1 base and V 4 bases, and 4 bases lay outside the gene matches. Germline V lookup: CDR1 SGHTA, CDR2 FQGNSA. The CDR3 length is 15 residues. The chain's CDR3 is CASSSGTRGTDTQYF. The CDR3 DNA is TGTGCCAGCAGCTCCGGGACTAGGGGCACAGATACGCAGTATTTT.

The chain has TRBV2 and TRBJ2-7; 8 bases match TRBD2. Losses at the gene ends were 6 bases for V and 4 bases for J; bases not matched to a gene: 8. This CDR3 spans 14 amino acids. Germline V lookup: CDR1 SNHLY, CDR2 FYNNEI. The CDR3 loop reads CASSQTSGSYEQYF. DNA of the CDR3: TGTGCCAGCAGCCAAACCAGCGGGAGTTACGAGCAGTACTTC.

The rearrangement uses TRBV28 and TRBJ2-3, with a tentative D call TRBD2 (6 bases). Between the trimmed V and J ends, which lost 6 bases and 1 base, there was a span of 14 bases. The CDR3 loop spans 15 amino acids. CDR1 MDHEN and CDR2 SYDVKM come from the germline V gene. CDR3 in DNA: TGTGCCAGCAGCCCCTCTAGCGCTCGCACAGATACGCAGTATTTT. Its protein is CASSPSSARTDTQYF.

The sample holds a few counts of this clone. V usage is TRBV7-9 and J usage is TRBJ2-1; 13 positions match TRBD2. Per germline, CDR1 SEHNR and CDR2 FQNEAQ (reference sequence). Unmatched junction bases numbered 10, after V lost 2 bases and J lost 9 bases. The CDR3 sequence is 17 residues long. The CDR3 region has the DNA TGTGCCAGCAGCTTACCCGGGACTAGCGGGGCGAGGGGTGAGCAGTTCTTC. Amino acid sequence: CASSLPGTSGARGEQFF.

This clone was seen a single time. V and J are TRBV3-1 (or the pseudogene TRBV3-2) and TRBJ2-5; 8 bases align to TRBD1. CDR3 size: 15 residues. With V trimmed by 4 bases and J by 7 bases, 11 bases remained unmatched. From germline, CDR1 is LGHDT and CDR2 YNNKEL (reference sequence). CDR3 loop: CASSLRTGWRRTQYF. CDR3 bases: TGTGCCAGCAGCCTTAGGACAGGGTGGAGGAGGACCCAGTACTTC.

This chain joins TRBV5-1 and TRBJ2-2; no clear D. Germline V gene lookup returns CDR1 SGHRS and CDR2 YFSETQ. Between the trimmed V and J ends, which lost 0 bases and 3 bases, there was a span of 12 bases. The CDR3 sequence is 16 residues long. The CDR3, as DNA: TGCGCCAGCAGCTTGGATGTTGGCACGTACACCGGGGAGCTGTTTTTT. Encoded protein: CASSLDVGTYTGELFF.

The table lists this clone with a few counts. This chain links TRBV2 with TRBJ2-1; D is undetermined. Trimming pared 6 bases from V and 8 bases from J, leaving 11 bases between. This CDR3 region has 12 residues. Germline CDR1 is SNHLY and CDR2 is FYNNEI. The CDR3 DNA reads TGTGCCAGCAGACCCCTAGGCGATGAGCAGTTCTTC. This codes for CASRPLGDEQFF. The complete variable domain, with remaining parts taken from reference TRBV2 and TRBJ2-1, reads EPEVTQTPSHQVTQMGQEVILRCVPISNHLYFYWYRQILGQKVEFLVSFYNNEISEKSEIFDDQFSVERPDGSNFTLKIRSTKLEDSAMYFCASRPLGDEQFFGPGTRLTVL.

V is TRBV6-2 or TRBV6-3 and J is TRBJ1-2; 11 bases are a match to TRBD1. Germline V gene sequence: CDR1 MNHEY, CDR2 SVGEGT. The CDR3 runs to 20 residues. J gave up 2 bases and V 6 bases, and 20 bases lay outside the gene matches. DNA for the CDR3: TGTGCCAGCAGCCCCTTCACCGGGACAGGGGGTGATAGGGGAAACTATGGCTACACCTTC. It translates to CASSPFTGTGGDRGNYGYTF.

The chain links TRBV24-1 to TRBJ2-2, with TRBD2 matching 7 bases. Trimming at V came to 1 base and at J to 6 bases, leaving 7 bases not matched to a gene. The CDR3 extends over 16 amino acids. Germline V gene lookup returns CDR1 KGHDR and CDR2 SFDVKD. CDR3 coding DNA: TGTGCCACCAGTGATTTAGGGTCGGGGAGGGCCGGGGAGCTGTTTTTT. This sequence encodes CATSDLGSGRAGELFF.